This T cell receptor (beta chain) emerged from a study of beta chain features in type 1 diabetes. Notes on the study in general: TCRB CDR3s were moderately but significantly shorter in Type 1 diabetes patients in all four CD4+ subsets.

Expressed TCRB transcripts were sequenced after all isolated RNA was converted to cDNA. Here immunoSEQ multiplex PCR was the method, and the copy in TCRdb shows in-frame clones only, minus some. The sample gives under 300,000 clones, 9.5% to 13% of which show up once; roughly 0.017% is in the top ten. A remark on this clone: Its cognate antigen is unknown.

Trimming cost V 4 bases and J 3 bases, with 10 bases left between them. Germline V gene sequence: CDR1 SGHNT, CDR2 YYREEE (reference sequence). The CDR3 contains 14 residues. Sample: naive CD4+ T cells from blood. The source of this sequence is a man aged 25-45 years with type 1 diabetes. The rearrangement links TRBV5-4 to TRBJ1-4, with D possibly TRBD1 on 6 matching bases. CDR3 DNA: TGTGCCAGCAGCCCAGGGGCGGCTAATGAAAAACTGTTTTTT. Its translation: CASSPGAANEKLFF.